These 3 T cell receptor beta chains originate from one sample sequenced in a study of identical twins. TCRdb reprocessed the 5' RACE reads via MiXCR and lists one record per CDR3 protein. The repertoire includes 150,000 or so distinct CDR3 sequences, 3% to 4% of them detected once, and roughly 8% sits in the top ten. The sequenced material came from memory T cells sorted from blood. All receptors derive from a man in his late teens or twenties in good health.

There are many counts of this clonotype. The chain employs TRBV20-1 and TRBJ1-1; TRBD1 is a possible D gene (6 bases). V was cut by 6 bases and J by 1 base, with 12 bases left in between. Germline CDR1 reads DFQATT; CDR2 reads SNEGSKA (reference sequence). CDR3 size: 13 residues. The chain's CDR3 is CSALQGRNTEAFF. CDR3 nucleotides: TGCAGTGCGTTACAGGGACGGAACACTGAAGCTTTCTTT.

By share, this clonotype ranks as medium-sized. The chain uses TRBV20-1 and TRBJ2-7, with TRBD2 identical over 13 bases. After removal of 6 bases from V and 4 bases from J, the junction contained 6 bases not matched to a gene. Germline lookup yields CDR1 DFQATT and CDR2 SNEGSKA (reference sequence). CDR3 length equals 14 residues. CDR3 bases: TGCAGTGCCCAACGACTAGCGGGAGGATACGAGCAGTACTTC. This codes for CSAQRLAGGYEQYF.

This clonotype was seen repeatedly, ten times or more. V usage is TRBV3-1 and J usage is TRBJ2-1; 14 positions agree with TRBD2. CDR3 size: 16 residues. The junction had 3 bases not matched to a gene; V was cut back by 1 base and J by 7 bases. The germline V gene encodes CDR1 LGHDT and CDR2 YNNKEL (reference sequence). DNA for the CDR3: TGTGCCAGCAGCCAAGGGGGACTAGCGGGAGTAAATGAGCAGTTCTTC. It codes for CASSQGGLAGVNEQFF.